These T cell receptor beta chains were read from a single sample in a study of cytomegalovirus exposure and HLA in healthy donors. The assay was immunoSEQ multiplex PCR, and TCRdb's table has in-frame clones only and misses some. The repertoire holds approximately 110,000 clones, with 74% as singletons. The material sequenced was PBMCs. These receptors were taken from a woman between 50 and 59 years old in good health and CMV-seropositive. Both conserved end residues are part of each CDR3. The order of the fields is clone size, D gene, J gene, V gene, CDR3 DNA, CDR3 protein. A D gene is named only where the DNA matches it firmly. Size tells how often a clone was seen (once, few, many) or the class of an expanded clone, and some rows leave it out.

clone_size: .; d_call: TRBD2; j_call: TRBJ2-1; v_call: TRBV5-1; cdr3_nt: TGCGCCAGCAGCCGGGGGGATCGGGATGAGCAGTTCTTC; cdr3_aa: CASSRGDRDEQFF
clone_size: .; d_call: TRBD2; j_call: TRBJ2-1; v_call: TRBV7-2; cdr3_nt: TGTGCCAGCAGCTTAGTACTAGCGCGGACCTACAATGAGCAGTTCTTC; cdr3_aa: CASSLVLARTYNEQFF
clone_size: .; d_call: .; j_call: TRBJ2-5; v_call: TRBV7-2; cdr3_nt: TGTGCCAGCAGCTTAGCTATACAAGAGGCCCAGTACTTC; cdr3_aa: CASSLAIQEAQYF
clone_size: .; d_call: .; j_call: TRBJ2-7; v_call: TRBV4-1; cdr3_nt: TGCGCCAGCAGCCAAAATACGGGGTACCTCTCCTACGAGCAGTACTTC; cdr3_aa: CASSQNTGYLSYEQYF
clone_size: .; d_call: .; j_call: TRBJ2-1; v_call: TRBV10-3; cdr3_nt: TGTGCCATCAGTGCGCAGGCAAGCTCCTACAATGAGCAGTTCTTC; cdr3_aa: CAISAQASSYNEQFF
clone_size: .; d_call: .; j_call: TRBJ1-4; v_call: TRBV6-1; cdr3_nt: TGTGCCAGCAGTGCAAGACAGGCTGAAATTTCGACTAATGAAAAACTGTTTTTT; cdr3_aa: CASSARQAEISTNEKLFF
clone_size: .; d_call: .; j_call: TRBJ1-5; v_call: TRBV30; cdr3_nt: TGTGCCTGGAGCACAGGGAATCAGCCCCAGCATTTT; cdr3_aa: CAWSTGNQPQHF
clone_size: .; d_call: TRBD2; j_call: TRBJ2-3; v_call: TRBV10-1; cdr3_nt: TGCGCCAGCAGTGAGTCGGGGACTAGCAATACGCAGTATTTT; cdr3_aa: CASSESGTSNTQYF
clone_size: .; d_call: .; j_call: TRBJ1-6; v_call: TRBV21-1; cdr3_nt: TGTGCCAGCAGCACAGAGGGACAGTCACCCCTCCACTTT; cdr3_aa: CASSTEGQSPLHF
clone_size: .; d_call: .; j_call: TRBJ2-1; v_call: TRBV6-1; cdr3_nt: TGTGCCAGCCACCGCAGGGAAGGATATTGGAATGAGCAGTTCTTC; cdr3_aa: CASHRREGYWNEQFF
clone_size: .; d_call: .; j_call: TRBJ1-6; v_call: TRBV6-6; cdr3_nt: TGTGCCAGCAGTCTACAGGGAACGCAAAATTCACCCCTCCACTTT; cdr3_aa: CASSLQGTQNSPLHF
clone_size: .; d_call: .; j_call: TRBJ2-1; v_call: TRBV11-2; cdr3_nt: TGTGCCAGCAGCTGGAGCCGGTGGATCAATGAGCAGTTCTTC; cdr3_aa: CASSWSRWINEQFF
clone_size: once; d_call: .; j_call: TRBJ2-5; v_call: TRBV7-2; cdr3_nt: TGTGCCAGCAGCCCTGGGACTCTCGGGAGGACCCAGTACTTC; cdr3_aa: CASSPGTLGRTQYF
clone_size: .; d_call: .; j_call: TRBJ2-1; v_call: TRBV5-1; cdr3_nt: TGCGCCAGCAGCTTGAGGTCCGGGTTTGGTGAGCAGTTCTTC; cdr3_aa: CASSLRSGFGEQFF
clone_size: few; d_call: TRBD1; j_call: TRBJ1-4; v_call: TRBV18; cdr3_nt: TGTGCCAGCTCACCATTACAGGGGGAAGGTGAAAAACTGTTTTTT; cdr3_aa: CASSPLQGEGEKLFF
clone_size: once; d_call: TRBD2; j_call: TRBJ2-3; v_call: TRBV10-3; cdr3_nt: TGTGCCAACTCCGGGACTAGCGGGGGGGTAATCACAGATACGCAGTATTTT; cdr3_aa: CANSGTSGGVITDTQYF
clone_size: .; d_call: TRBD2; j_call: TRBJ2-1; v_call: TRBV10-3; cdr3_nt: TGTGCCATCAATAGCGGGGGTAGCTCCTACAATGAGCAGTTCTTC; cdr3_aa: CAINSGGSSYNEQFF
clone_size: few; d_call: TRBD1; j_call: TRBJ1-2; v_call: TRBV6-5; cdr3_nt: TGTGCCAGCAGTTCGGGACAGCACTATGGCTACACCTTC; cdr3_aa: CASSSGQHYGYTF
clone_size: .; d_call: .; j_call: TRBJ2-7; v_call: TRBV29-1; cdr3_nt: TGCAGCGTTGAGGGCAGCTCCTACGAGCAGTACTTC; cdr3_aa: CSVEGSSYEQYF
clone_size: .; d_call: .; j_call: TRBJ1-5; v_call: TRBV7-9; cdr3_nt: TGTGCCAGCAGCGACTCACCCGGGCTAGCCGGCCAGCCCCAGCATTTT; cdr3_aa: CASSDSPGLAGQPQHF
clone_size: .; d_call: TRBD2; j_call: TRBJ2-1; v_call: TRBV4-1; cdr3_nt: TGCGCCAGCAGCCTTAGCGGGGGCCACTACAATGAGCAGTTCTTC; cdr3_aa: CASSLSGGHYNEQFF
clone_size: .; d_call: TRBD1; j_call: TRBJ1-6; v_call: TRBV6-5; cdr3_nt: TGTGCCAGCAGTGTGACAGGGGATAATTCACCCCTCCACTTT; cdr3_aa: CASSVTGDNSPLHF
clone_size: .; d_call: TRBD2; j_call: TRBJ2-3; v_call: TRBV11-2; cdr3_nt: TGTGCCAGCAGCTCGGGACTAGCGGGGGGAGGTAGGGCAGATACGCAGTATTTT; cdr3_aa: CASSSGLAGGGRADTQYF
clone_size: .; d_call: .; j_call: TRBJ2-5; v_call: TRBV28; cdr3_nt: TGTGCCAGCAGTTTTAGGATACGTTCCGGGGAGACCCAGTACTTC; cdr3_aa: CASSFRIRSGETQYF
clone_size: .; d_call: TRBD1; j_call: TRBJ1-2; v_call: TRBV7-2; cdr3_nt: TGTGCCAGCAGCATGGGACAGACCGCCAATGGCTACACCTTC; cdr3_aa: CASSMGQTANGYTF
clone_size: .; d_call: .; j_call: TRBJ2-5; v_call: TRBV7-9; cdr3_nt: TGTGCCAGCAGCCCCAAGGGGTCCCGGAGAAAATACCAAGAGACCCAGTACTTC; cdr3_aa: CASSPKGSRRKYQETQYF
clone_size: .; d_call: TRBD2; j_call: TRBJ2-1; v_call: TRBV6-1; cdr3_nt: TGTGCCAGCAACCCGACTAGCGGAGGCTACAATGAGCAGTTCTTC; cdr3_aa: CASNPTSGGYNEQFF
clone_size: .; d_call: .; j_call: TRBJ1-4; v_call: TRBV5-5; cdr3_nt: TGTGCCAGCAGCTTGTGGCAGGGCGGTGAAAAACTGTTTTTT; cdr3_aa: CASSLWQGGEKLFF
clone_size: .; d_call: TRBD2; j_call: TRBJ2-2; v_call: TRBV4-1; cdr3_nt: TGCGCCAGCAGACTTATTAGCGGGGGGGCGGGAACCGGGGAGCTGTTTTTT; cdr3_aa: CASRLISGGAGTGELFF
clone_size: .; d_call: TRBD1; j_call: TRBJ1-5; v_call: TRBV7-2; cdr3_nt: TGTGCCAGCAGCCAGACAGGGAATAGTCTTCAGCCCCAGCATTTT; cdr3_aa: CASSQTGNSLQPQHF
clone_size: .; d_call: TRBD1; j_call: TRBJ1-6; v_call: TRBV13; cdr3_nt: TGTGCCAGCAGCTCATGGACAGGGCAGGTACGGAATTCACCCCTCCACTTT; cdr3_aa: CASSSWTGQVRNSPLHF
clone_size: few; d_call: .; j_call: TRBJ2-3; v_call: TRBV6-5; cdr3_nt: TGTGCCAGCAGCGGTCAGGGTACGCAGTATTTT; cdr3_aa: CASSGQGTQYF
clone_size: .; d_call: TRBD1; j_call: TRBJ1-2; v_call: TRBV30; cdr3_nt: TGTGCCTGGGCGAGACAGGGATTGAACGGCTACACCTTC; cdr3_aa: CAWARQGLNGYTF
clone_size: once; d_call: TRBD1; j_call: TRBJ2-7; v_call: TRBV5-1; cdr3_nt: TGCGCCAGCAGCTTGAGAACGCCGGGACAGGGCTACGAGCAGTACTTC; cdr3_aa: CASSLRTPGQGYEQYF